This T cell receptor (beta chain) came from a study of OX40 agonist ivuxolimab in advanced cancers. Regarding the complete study: Ivuxolimab was a fully human IgG2 agonistic monoclonal antibody targeting the costimulatory receptor OX40 (CD134). Of the 50 to 55 dose-escalation patients, hepatocellular carcinoma was present in roughly 19, melanoma in some 15, renal cell carcinoma in 9 and head and neck cancer in 9. Partial responses occurred in three dose-escalation patients, of whom one had hepatocellular carcinoma and two had cutaneous melanoma. The purpose of peripheral TCRbeta sequencing was to test whether ivuxolimab changed TCR sequence diversity and led to clonal T-cell expansion. In the dose-escalation cohort, 82.7% of patients were male, and the mean age was roughly 60 years, with a range of roughly 23 to 85. The paper covers the monotherapy dose-escalation part of the phase I ivuxolimab trial, which included N of about 50 patients. Intravenous ivuxolimab was administered to patients every 2 weeks at six dose levels: 0.01, 0.1, 0.3, 1.5, 3 and 10 mg/kg. Prior anti-PD-1, anti-PD-L1 or anti-CTLA-4 therapy was permitted, and about 40% of dose-escalation patients had received checkpoint inhibitors. What the work shows at the level of the full study, not this receptor alone: At doses of 0.1 to 3.0 mg/kg, clonal expansion of both CD4+ and CD8+ T cells in blood was seen between baseline and week 6. Low levels of normalized T-cell clonal expansion were also seen in some patients who did not respond. The antigen specificity of the clonally expanded peripheral T cells was not determined. In partial responders in the 0.1-3.0 mg/kg groups, normalized peripheral clonal expansion was found to be among the lowest, especially among CD8+ T cells. After ivuxolimab, CD8+ T cells had more expanded clones than CD4+ T cells on average.

V was cut back by 6 bases and J by 0 bases, leaving a gap of 6 bases between them. Taken from the germline V gene, the CDR1 and CDR2 loops are ENHRY and SYGVKD. There are 13 amino acids in the CDR3, from cysteine to phenylalanine inclusive. The entry retains the CDR3 DNA only, 39 bases that are in frame from base 1. The trial excluded patients who had a history of autoimmune disease or who were on systemic immunosuppression. Peripheral blood for TCR sequencing was drawn from every dose cohort at baseline, at cycle 4 day 1 and at cycle 7 day 1. Samples were obtained from an open-label, multicenter, first-in-human phase I dose-escalation trial of ivuxolimab. The trial enrolled adults with locally advanced or metastatic head and neck squamous cell, hepatocellular, melanoma or renal cell carcinoma. CD4+ and CD8+ T cells were sorted separately from peripheral blood before TCR sequencing. Genomic DNA was isolated from the sorted cells so that the TCRbeta CDR3 region could be sequenced. TCRbeta CDR3 regions were sequenced using the immunoSEQ Assay. TCRdb holds this immuneACCESS table with in-frame rearrangements only. Some clones are missing; in checked studies, unresolved V genes explain under half, and the rest has no known cause. The sample table holds tens of thousands of clones, of which just under 90% were seen once. The ten biggest clones cover approximately 0.5% of the sample.

Note on this clone: No cognate antigen has been identified for it. No base quality information exists; no much larger clone differs at one position.

The sample consisted of CD4+ or CD8+ T cells sorted from blood, taken in a trial of the OX40 agonist ivuxolimab. Here the chain combines TRBV10-3 and TRBJ1-3, and perhaps TRBD1 as D gene, on 6 matching bases. This TCR was sampled from an adult with an advanced solid tumor such as melanoma, head and neck, liver or kidney cancer. The DNA is TGTGCCATCAGACAGGGCTCTGGAAACACCATATATTTT. Its coded protein is CAIRQGSGNTIYF.